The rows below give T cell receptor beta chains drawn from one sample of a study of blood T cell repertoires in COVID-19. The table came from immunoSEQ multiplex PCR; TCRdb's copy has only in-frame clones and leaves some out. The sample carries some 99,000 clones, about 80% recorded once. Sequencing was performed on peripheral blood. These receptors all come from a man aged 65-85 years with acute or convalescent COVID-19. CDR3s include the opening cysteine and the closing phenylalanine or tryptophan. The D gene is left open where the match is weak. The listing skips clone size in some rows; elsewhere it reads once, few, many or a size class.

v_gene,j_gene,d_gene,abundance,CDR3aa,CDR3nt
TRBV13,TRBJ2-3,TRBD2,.,CASSLGLAGAGLTDTQYF,TGTGCCAGCAGCTTAGGACTAGCGGGAGCCGGGCTCACAGATACGCAGTATTTT
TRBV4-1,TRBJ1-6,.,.,CASSQGRARKKRDSPLHF,TGCGCCAGCAGCCAAGGGAGGGCCCGCAAAAAGCGCGATTCACCCCTCCACTTT
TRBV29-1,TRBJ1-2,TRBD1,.,CSGVLAGGNNYGYTF,TGCAGCGGAGTACTGGCAGGGGGCAATAACTATGGCTACACCTTC
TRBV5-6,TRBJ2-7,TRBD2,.,CASSRRTSGRLYEQYF,TGTGCCAGCAGTCGTCGGACTAGCGGGAGGTTGTACGAGCAGTACTTC
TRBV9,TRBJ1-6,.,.,CASSGTPGANSPLHF,TGTGCCAGCAGCGGTACGCCTGGGGCGAATTCACCCCTCCACTTT
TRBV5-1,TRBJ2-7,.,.,CASSLGTGLYEQYF,TGCGCCAGCAGCTTGGGAACAGGCCTCTACGAGCAGTACTTC
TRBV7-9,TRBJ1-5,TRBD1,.,CASSLGGGQVLQPQHF,TGTGCCAGCAGCTTAGGAGGGGGACAGGTCCTTCAGCCCCAGCATTTT
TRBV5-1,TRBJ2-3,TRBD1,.,CASSLGQNTDTQYF,TGCGCCAGCAGCCTGGGACAGAACACAGATACGCAGTATTTT
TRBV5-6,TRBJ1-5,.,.,CASSLDAARLTQPQHF,TGTGCCAGCAGCTTGGATGCGGCCCGTCTGACTCAGCCCCAGCATTTT
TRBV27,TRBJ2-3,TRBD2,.,CASSPGLAGTDTQYF,TGTGCCAGCAGTCCAGGACTAGCGGGTACAGATACGCAGTATTTT
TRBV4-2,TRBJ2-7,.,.,CASSQDSSYEQYF,TGTGCCAGCAGCCAAGACAGCTCCTACGAGCAGTACTTC
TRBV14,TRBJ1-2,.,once,CASSQQQVYGYTF,TGTGCCAGCAGCCAGCAGCAGGTCTATGGCTACACCTTC
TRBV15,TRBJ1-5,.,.,CATSGYSNQPQHF,TGTGCCACCTCGGGTTATAGCAATCAGCCCCAGCATTTT
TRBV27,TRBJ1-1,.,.,CASSSQTGSFQAFF,TGTGCCAGCAGTTCCCAGACAGGAAGTTTTCAAGCTTTCTTT
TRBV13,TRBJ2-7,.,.,CASRRGGSTYEQYF,TGTGCCAGCAGGAGGGGAGGATCCACCTACGAGCAGTACTTC
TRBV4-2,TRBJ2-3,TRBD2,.,CASSQATSGIDTQYF,TGTGCCAGCAGCCAAGCGACTAGCGGGATAGATACGCAGTATTTT
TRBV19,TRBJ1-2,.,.,CASSIAQGNSGGYGYTF,TGTGCCAGTAGTATCGCCCAGGGTAACAGTGGTGGCTATGGCTACACCTTC
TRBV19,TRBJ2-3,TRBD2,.,CASSIAGTSGADTQYF,TGTGCCAGTAGTATAGCCGGGACTAGCGGCGCAGATACGCAGTATTTT
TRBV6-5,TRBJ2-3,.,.,CASNPPGLGTDTQYF,TGTGCCAGCAATCCACCGGGACTCGGCACAGATACGCAGTATTTT
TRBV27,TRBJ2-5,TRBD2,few,CASSFFSGNQETQYF,TGTGCCAGCAGTTTCTTTAGCGGGAATCAAGAGACCCAGTACTTC
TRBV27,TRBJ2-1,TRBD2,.,CASSFLTSGRLSSYNEQFF,TGTGCCAGCAGCTTCTTGACTAGCGGGAGGCTTAGCTCCTACAATGAGCAGTTCTTC
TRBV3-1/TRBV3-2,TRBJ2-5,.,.,CASRGVETQYF,TGTGCCAGCCGAGGAGTAGAGACCCAGTACTTC
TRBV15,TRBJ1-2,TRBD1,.,CATSRGGGQGGANYGYTF,TGTGCCACCAGCAGAGGAGGGGGACAGGGAGGAGCTAACTATGGCTACACCTTC
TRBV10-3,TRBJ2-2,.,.,CAISDPFTGELFF,TGTGCCATCAGTGACCCTTTCACCGGGGAGCTGTTTTTT
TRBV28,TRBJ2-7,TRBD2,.,CASSRLVSGGYEQYF,TGTGCCAGCTCACGTTTGGTCAGCGGGGGGTACGAGCAGTACTTC
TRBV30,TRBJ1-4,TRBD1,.,CAWSVLGQLNEKLFF,TGTGCCTGGAGTGTACTGGGACAGCTGAATGAAAAACTGTTTTTT
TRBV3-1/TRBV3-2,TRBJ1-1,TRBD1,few,CASSYGQVNTEAFF,TGTGCCAGCAGCTACGGACAGGTGAACACTGAAGCTTTCTTT
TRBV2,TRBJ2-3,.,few,CASSEGGLTDTQYF,TGTGCCAGCAGTGAAGGGGGCTTGACAGATACGCAGTATTTT
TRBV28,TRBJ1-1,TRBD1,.,CASIWDAGQGGTEAFF,TGTGCCAGCATCTGGGACGCCGGACAGGGAGGAACTGAAGCTTTCTTT
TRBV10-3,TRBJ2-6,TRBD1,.,CAISLQGASSGANVLTF,TGTGCCATCAGCCTGCAGGGGGCGAGCTCTGGGGCCAACGTCCTGACTTTC
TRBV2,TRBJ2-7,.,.,CASSMEGYEQYF,TGTGCCAGCAGTATGGAGGGGTACGAGCAGTACTTC
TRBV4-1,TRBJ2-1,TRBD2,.,CASSHGLAGGLSYNEQFF,TGCGCCAGCAGCCACGGACTAGCGGGAGGCCTCTCCTACAATGAGCAGTTCTTC
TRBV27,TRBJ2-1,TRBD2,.,CASSHGLAGGGEQFF,TGTGCCAGCAGTCACGGACTAGCGGGAGGGGGTGAGCAGTTCTTC
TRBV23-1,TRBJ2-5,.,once,CASSLSDSQETQYF,TGCGCCAGCAGTCTCTCTGACAGCCAAGAGACCCAGTACTTC
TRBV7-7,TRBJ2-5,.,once,CASSLSTFQTEQETQYF,TGTGCTAGCAGCTTATCGACCTTCCAGACAGAGCAAGAGACCCAGTACTTC
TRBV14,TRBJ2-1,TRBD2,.,CASSQTSGTLYNEQFF,TGTGCCAGCAGCCAGACTAGCGGGACGCTATACAATGAGCAGTTCTTC
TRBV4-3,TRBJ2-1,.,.,CASSQDWEPPYNEQFF,TGCGCCAGCAGCCAAGATTGGGAGCCCCCTTACAATGAGCAGTTCTTC
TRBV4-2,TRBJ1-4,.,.,CASSQVAGVNEKLFF,TGTGCCAGCAGCCAAGTGGCCGGGGTTAATGAAAAACTGTTTTTT
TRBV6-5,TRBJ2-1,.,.,CASGRQASEQFF,TGTGCCAGCGGAAGACAGGCTAGTGAGCAGTTCTTC
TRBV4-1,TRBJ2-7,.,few,CASSRAGANSYEQYF,TGCGCCAGCAGCCGTGCAGGGGCGAACTCCTACGAGCAGTACTTC
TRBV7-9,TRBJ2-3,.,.,CASSSLTGTHVTDTQYF,TGTGCCAGCAGCTCCTTAACCGGGACTCACGTTACAGATACGCAGTATTTT
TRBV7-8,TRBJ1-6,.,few,CASSLSVGASSYNSPLHF,TGTGCCAGCAGCCTTAGCGTGGGCGCCAGCTCCTATAATTCACCCCTCCACTTT
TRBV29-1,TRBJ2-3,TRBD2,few,CSVVAGGRSDTQYF,TGCAGCGTTGTGGCGGGAGGGCGGTCAGATACGCAGTATTTT
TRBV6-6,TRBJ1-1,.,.,CASNGRGAVNTEAFF,TGTGCCAGCAATGGGAGGGGCGCGGTGAACACTGAAGCTTTCTTT
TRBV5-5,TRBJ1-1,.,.,CASSSIRAGDTEAFF,TGTGCCAGCAGCTCGATAAGGGCAGGGGACACTGAAGCTTTCTTT